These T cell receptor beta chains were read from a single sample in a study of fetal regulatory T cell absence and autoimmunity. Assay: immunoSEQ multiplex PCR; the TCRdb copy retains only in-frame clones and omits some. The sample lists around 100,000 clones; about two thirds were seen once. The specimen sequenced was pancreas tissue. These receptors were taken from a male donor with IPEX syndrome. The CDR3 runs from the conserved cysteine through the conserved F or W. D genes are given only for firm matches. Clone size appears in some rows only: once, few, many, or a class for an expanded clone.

CASSIVGANVLTF | TGTGCCAGTTCCATAGTAGGGGCCAACGTCCTGACTTTC | TRBJ2-6 | . | TRBV18 | .
CASRWPGMGGYTF | TGTGCCAGCCGGTGGCCAGGGATGGGAGGCTACACCTTC | TRBJ1-2 | few | TRBV6-5 | .
CASSFRPTRPSGANVLTF | TGCGCCAGCAGCTTCAGACCGACCCGACCCTCTGGGGCCAACGTCCTGACTTTC | TRBJ2-6 | . | TRBV5-1 | .
CAGLNGDRGQTEAFF | TGTGCCGGCCTAAATGGAGACAGGGGTCAGACTGAAGCTTTCTTT | TRBJ1-1 | . | TRBV2 | TRBD1
CASSIQNTEAFF | TGTGCCAGTAGTATACAGAACACTGAAGCTTTCTTT | TRBJ1-1 | few | TRBV19 | .
CASVREGTPTYEQYF | TGTGCTAGTGTTCGGGAGGGGACACCCACCTACGAGCAGTACTTC | TRBJ2-7 | . | TRBV12-5 | TRBD2
CSVEDPTGTYYNEQFF | TGCAGCGTTGAAGATCCCACCGGGACCTACTACAATGAGCAGTTCTTC | TRBJ2-1 | . | TRBV29-1 | .
CAASVGTATNEKLFF | TGTGCCGCGTCAGTGGGCACTGCAACTAATGAAAAACTGTTTTTT | TRBJ1-4 | . | TRBV5-3 | .
CASSQEGRGREQYF | TGCGCCAGCAGCCAAGAAGGGAGGGGTCGGGAGCAGTACTTC | TRBJ2-7 | . | TRBV4-1 | TRBD2
CASSADRASYNEQFF | TGTGCCAGCAGCGCCGACAGGGCTTCCTACAATGAGCAGTTCTTC | TRBJ2-1 | . | TRBV5-4 | TRBD1
CASSSMGNYGYTF | TGTGCCAGCAGCTCGATGGGTAACTATGGCTACACCTTC | TRBJ1-2 | few | TRBV7-9 | .
CASSLYITGTPQHF | TGCGCCAGCTCCCTATACATCACAGGGACGCCCCAGCATTTT | TRBJ1-5 | few | TRBV10-2 | .
CASSRGGGGTDTQYF | TGCGCCAGCAGCCGAGGAGGGGGAGGCACAGATACGCAGTATTTT | TRBJ2-3 | few | TRBV5-1 | .
CASSLYNGSPYEQYF | TGCGCCAGCAGCTTGTATAACGGGAGCCCATACGAGCAGTACTTC | TRBJ2-7 | . | TRBV5-1 | .
CASSQDRATNEKLFF | TGTGCCAGCAGCCAAGATCGGGCAACTAATGAAAAACTGTTTTTT | TRBJ1-4 | . | TRBV14 | .